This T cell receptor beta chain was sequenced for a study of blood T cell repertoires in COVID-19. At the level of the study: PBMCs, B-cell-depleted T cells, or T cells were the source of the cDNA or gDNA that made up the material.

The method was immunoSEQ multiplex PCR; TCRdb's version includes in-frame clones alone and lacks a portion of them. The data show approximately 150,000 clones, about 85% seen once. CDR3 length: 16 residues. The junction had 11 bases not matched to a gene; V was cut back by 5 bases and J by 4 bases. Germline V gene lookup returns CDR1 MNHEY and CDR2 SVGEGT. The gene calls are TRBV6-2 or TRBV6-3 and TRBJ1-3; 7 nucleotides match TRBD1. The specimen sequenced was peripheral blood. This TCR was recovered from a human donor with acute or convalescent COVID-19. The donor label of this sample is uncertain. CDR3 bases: TGTGCCAGCAGTGGACAGGCCCAACTCAGAGGAAACACCATATATTTT. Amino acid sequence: CASSGQAQLRGNTIYF.